The TCR beta chain described here comes from a study of blood T cell repertoires in COVID-19. Sequenced by immunoSEQ multiplex PCR; TCRdb stores in-frame clones only, minus some. The table includes under 35,000 clones, 85% detected once. This clone was seen only a few times. The ends were cut back, 0 bases at V and 5 bases at J, with 10 bases in the middle. This CDR3 contains 14 residues. Germline V CDR1 and CDR2: ENHRY, SYGVKD. Material for sequencing was peripheral blood. The rearrangement joins TRBV10-3 to TRBJ1-2; D not certain. The TCR was taken from a woman aged 55 to 70 with active COVID-19. The CDR3 DNA sequence: TGTGCCATCAGTGAGTCCCCCCACTTTTATGGCTACACCTTC. Its translation is CAISESPHFYGYTF.